The clone carrying this TCR beta chain was detected only a few times. The germline V and J ends were trimmed by 5 bases and 2 bases, with 14 bases remaining between them. The CDR3 is made up of 15 amino acids. Germline CDR1 reads MNHEY; CDR2 reads SMNVEV (reference sequence). The method was immunoSEQ multiplex PCR; TCRdb's version includes in-frame clones alone and lacks a portion of them. The sample lists approximately 220,000 clones; 83% were seen once. This entry comes from a study of blood T cell repertoires in COVID-19. Across the whole study: T cells, B-cell-depleted T cells, or PBMCs provided the cDNA or gDNA that served as material.

The chain carries TRBV27 and TRBJ2-3; tentatively, D is TRBD2 (6 bases). The sample comprised peripheral blood. This sequence originates from a woman aged 40 to 49 with active or convalescent COVID-19. The CDR3 protein is CASSPRAGFTDTQYF. The CDR3 DNA sequence: TGTGCCAGCAGTCCCCGTGCGGGATTCACAGATACGCAGTATTTT.